A single sample gave rise to the 23 T cell receptor beta chains below, sequenced in a study of shared clonotypes between healthy human individuals. Sequencing was performed with immunoSEQ multiplex PCR; in TCRdb, only in-frame clones are kept and a portion is missing. Among millions of clones, about 92% were seen once, and the ten largest hold over 0.12%. The sequencing input was naive CD4+ T cells sorted from blood. Subset reported: CD45RA+ positively selected. These receptors were collected from a man aged 18 to 35 in good health.

The chain joins TRBV6-6 to TRBJ2-1; D could derive from TRBD1 or TRBD2 (6 bases each). The V gene lost 1 base and the J gene lost 7 bases, with 11 bases spanning the gap. From germline, CDR1 is MNHNY and CDR2 SVGAGI (reference sequence). CDR3 length equals 14 residues. The CDR3 protein is CASSYLGAGNEQFF. The CDR3 DNA sequence: TGTGCCAGCAGTTACTTGGGGGCGGGAAATGAGCAGTTCTTC.

Remarks on this clone: The same CDR3 is also encoded by other DNA sequences in this sample. The chain carries TRBV30 and TRBJ2-2, with D unresolved. This CDR3 is built from 12 residues. Per the germline V gene, CDR1 is GTSNPN and CDR2 is SVGIG (reference sequence). The V gene lost 3 bases and the J gene lost 0 bases, with 2 bases spanning the gap. The CDR3 loop reads CAWRANTGELFF. The CDR3, as DNA: TGTGCCTGGAGAGCGAACACCGGGGAGCTGTTTTTT.

CDR3 region: CASSPLTGGKETQYF. CDR3 nucleotides: TGCGCCAGCAGCCCTCTGACAGGGGGTAAAGAGACCCAGTACTTC. The chain uses TRBV4-3 and TRBJ2-5, with TRBD1 matching over 9 bases. The CDR3 runs to 15 residues. After removal of 4 bases from V and 3 bases from J, the junction contained 6 bases not matched to a gene. In germline, CDR1 is LGHNA, CDR2 YSLEER.

In regard to this clone: The junction departs from germline at one end; a sequencing error may be responsible. V usage is TRBV28 and J usage is TRBJ2-7, with a possible D match to TRBD2 (6 bases). Per the germline V gene, CDR1 is MDHEN and CDR2 is SYDVKM. The CDR3 loop spans 13 amino acids. CDR3 bases: TGTGCCAGCAGTTTATTTTTGGGGGGTCCGGTCCACTTC. Amino acids: CASSLFLGGPVHF.

The rearrangement joins TRBV6-5 to TRBJ2-2; 11 nucleotides line up with TRBD2. In germline, CDR1 is MNHEY, CDR2 SVGAGI. Losses at the gene ends were 6 bases for V and 6 bases for J; bases not matched to a gene: 6. The CDR3 sequence is 15 residues long. The CDR3 here is CASSRSGRAAGELFF. CDR3 nucleotides: TGTGCCAGCAGCCGTAGCGGGAGGGCCGCCGGGGAGCTGTTTTTT.

The CDR3 here is CSVFHAGMNTEAFF. The CDR3 DNA follows: TGCAGCGTTTTTCACGCAGGTATGAACACTGAAGCTTTCTTT. The rearrangement uses TRBV29-1 and TRBJ1-1, with D uncertain. CDR3 length: 14 residues. The ends were cut back, 5 bases at V and 0 bases at J, with 13 bases in the middle. Looked up from germline, CDR1 is SQVTM and CDR2 is ANQGSEA.

This chain uses TRBV12-2 with TRBJ2-5; TRBD1 was called by the table and not checked on the DNA. TRBV12-2 is assigned pseudogene status. The CDR3 totals 15 residues. The CDR3 loop reads CASRFDRGYQETQYF. The DNA of the CDR3 is TGTGCAAGTCGCTTCGACAGGGGGTACCAAGAGACCCAGTACTTC.

This clone was found once. The chain links TRBV2 to TRBJ2-1; TRBD1 matches 9 bases. Looked up from germline, CDR1 is SNHLY and CDR2 is FYNNEI. The CDR3 runs 16 residues. J lost 9 bases, V lost 2 bases, and 11 bases had no gene match. CDR3 in amino acids: CASSESPDRGPSEQFF. The DNA for the CDR3 is TGTGCCAGCAGTGAAAGCCCGGACAGGGGACCTAGTGAGCAGTTCTTC.

This chain joins TRBV6-1 and TRBJ1-1, with D possibly being TRBD1 (6 bases). Trimming removed 6 bases at V and 1 base at J, with 9 bases between. This CDR3 comprises 13 residues. CDR1 is MNHNS, CDR2 SASEGT, per germline. CDR3 in DNA: TGTGCCAGCAGGACGGGACAGAACACTGAAGCTTTCTTT. Its translation is CASRTGQNTEAFF.

The chain combines TRBV10-2 with TRBJ1-4, with D possibly being TRBD1 (6 bases). From germline, CDR1 is WSHSY and CDR2 SAAADI. The CDR3 contains 17 residues. The V end lost 10 bases, the J end lost 1 base, and 22 bases lay between the germline ends. This CDR3 is CATNPQGPILTNEKLFF. For the CDR3, the DNA is TGCGCCACCAACCCGCAGGGGCCCATATTAACTAATGAAAAACTGTTTTTT.

The chain is built from TRBV5-6 and TRBJ2-5; 8 bases match TRBD1. V lost 1 base to trimming and J lost 2 bases; unmatched junction nucleotides: 7. The CDR3 is 16 residues long. Germline V gives CDR1 SGHDT, CDR2 YYEEEE. In DNA, the CDR3 is TGTGCCAGCAGCTTGACCGGGACAGGAGATCAAGAGACCCAGTACTTC. This codes for CASSLTGTGDQETQYF.

This clone was picked up one time. The chain links TRBV7-2 to TRBJ2-7; possibly TRBD2 for D (5 bases). This CDR3 is built from 15 residues. The germline V gene has CDR1 SGHTA and CDR2 FQGNSA. Trimming stripped 2 bases from V and 2 bases from J, with 13 bases between. The CDR3 is CASSLMFGMTYEQYF. For the CDR3, the DNA is TGTGCCAGCAGCTTAATGTTCGGGATGACCTACGAGCAGTACTTC. The full variable domain, its missing parts supplied by reference TRBV7-2 and TRBJ2-7, is GAGVSQSPSNKVTEKGKDVELRCDPISGHTALYWYRQSLGQGLEFLIYFQGNSAPDKSGLPSDRFSAERTGGSVSTLTIQRTQQEDSAVYLCASSLMFGMTYEQYFGPGTRLTVT.

The chain employs TRBV19 and TRBJ2-7; D not certain. The germline V gene encodes CDR1 LNHDA and CDR2 SQIVND (reference sequence). Trimming stripped 11 bases from V and 0 bases from J, with 14 bases between. The CDR3 has 13 residues. CDR3 sequence: CAPYRAVSYEQYF. The CDR3, as DNA: TGTGCCCCTTACCGGGCGGTCTCCTACGAGCAGTACTTC. The full variable domain, completed using reference TRBV19 and TRBJ2-7, is DGGITQSPKYLFRKEGQNVTLSCEQNLNHDAMYWYRQDPGQGLRLIYYSQIVNDFQKGDIAEGYSVSREKKESFPLTVTSAQKNPTAFYLCAPYRAVSYEQYFGPGTRLTVT.

This clone was seen only a few times. The J gene is TRBJ1-4, the V gene TRBV29-1; 9 nucleotides align to TRBD1. The CDR3 runs 12 residues. V lost 7 bases, J lost 5 bases, and 2 bases stayed unmatched. Germline CDR1 and CDR2: SQVTM and ANQGSEA. The CDR3 spells CSAQGANEKLFF. The CDR3 coding sequence is TGCAGCGCACAGGGGGCGAATGAAAAACTGTTTTTT.

A few counts support this clone. This rearrangement joins TRBV10-1 to TRBJ2-7; D gene uncertain. This CDR3 is built from 12 residues. The V end lost 5 bases, the J end lost 2 bases, and 7 bases lay between the germline ends. CDR1 WNHNN and CDR2 SYGVQD come from the germline V gene (reference sequence). CDR3 coding DNA: TGCGCCAGCAGTCCTGACGCCTACGAGCAGTACTTC. Translation: CASSPDAYEQYF.

V and J are TRBV4-1 and TRBJ2-1; no reliable D call. With 0 bases removed from V and 4 bases from J, the gap between germline ends came to 7 bases. This CDR3 comprises 14 residues. CDR1 MGHRA and CDR2 YSYEKL come from the germline V gene. The CDR3 DNA is TGCGCCAGCAGCCAAGAAGACGTATACAATGAGCAGTTCTTC. Amino acid sequence: CASSQEDVYNEQFF.

V and J are TRBV4-1 and TRBJ2-2, with 8 bases lining up with TRBD1. The CDR3 has 16 residues. The junction had 3 bases not matched to a gene; V was cut back by 0 bases and J by 3 bases. Germline lookup yields CDR1 MGHRA and CDR2 YSYEKL. This CDR3 is CASSQDRTGYTGELFF. CDR3 in DNA: TGCGCCAGCAGCCAAGACAGGACAGGGTACACCGGGGAGCTGTTTTTT.

This sequence joins TRBV27 and TRBJ2-2; 9 positions match TRBD2. With V trimmed by 4 bases and J by 6 bases, 3 bases remained unmatched. This CDR3 has 14 amino acids. Germline V gives CDR1 MNHEY, CDR2 SMNVEV (reference sequence). CDR3 protein: CASSWRGGPGELFF. In nucleotides, the CDR3 is TGTGCCAGCAGTTGGCGGGGGGGTCCCGGGGAGCTGTTTTTT.

CDR3 amino acids: CATSLGSRVTGELFF. As DNA, the CDR3 is TGCGCCACTTCGTTGGGCTCCAGGGTCACCGGGGAGCTGTTTTTT. The chain links TRBV5-1 to TRBJ2-2, with D perhaps matching TRBD1 (5 bases). V was cut by 9 bases and J by 4 bases, with 19 bases left in between. This CDR3 region has 15 residues. Germline lookup yields CDR1 SGHRS and CDR2 YFSETQ. The full variable domain, completed using reference TRBV5-1 and TRBJ2-2, is KAGVTQTPRYLIKTRGQQVTLSCSPISGHRSVSWYQQTPGQGLQFLFEYFSETQRNKGNFPGRFSGRQFSNSRSEMNVSTLELGDSALYLCATSLGSRVTGELFFGEGSRLTVL.

CDR3 DNA: TGTGCCAGCAGCCCCCCCACGGGTATAACTGAAGCTTTCTTT. Its protein product is CASSPPTGITEAFF. This chain links TRBV4-2 with TRBJ1-1; D remains ambiguous. This CDR3 spans 14 amino acids. Germline values: CDR1 LGHNA, CDR2 YNFKEQ. The V and J ends lost 4 bases and 5 bases respectively, with 14 bases between them.

The chain carries TRBV5-4 and TRBJ2-2; either TRBD1 or TRBD2 may fit D (5 bases each). Germline V gene data show CDR1 as SGHNT and CDR2 as YYREEE (reference sequence). The CDR3 length is 14 residues. Trimming stripped 4 bases from V and 4 bases from J, with 11 bases between. CDR3 nucleotide sequence: TGTGCCAGCAGCCCTGGGACCTCCACCGGGGAGCTGTTTTTT. This sequence encodes CASSPGTSTGELFF.

The gene calls are TRBV21-1 and TRBJ2-2; the table assigns TRBD2, which was not confirmed against the DNA. TRBV21-1 is shown as a pseudogene. The CDR3 runs 19 residues. The CDR3 protein is CASSKEASGGTANTGELFF. The DNA of the CDR3 is TGTGCCAGCAGCAAAGAAGCTAGCGGGGGTACGGCGAACACCGGGGAGCTGTTTTTT.

The chain employs TRBV6-6 and TRBJ1-2; D not resolved. Germline loops: CDR1 MNHNY, CDR2 SVGAGI (reference sequence). The ends were cut back, 6 bases at V and 3 bases at J, with 11 bases in the middle. The CDR3 has 13 amino acids. The DNA for the CDR3 is TGTGCCAGCAGCCCTCAATCGGACTATGGCTACACCTTC. Translation: CASSPQSDYGYTF.